The 29 T cell receptor beta chains given below trace back to one sample, sequenced in a study of PD-1 blockade in classical Hodgkin lymphoma. The repertoire was sequenced with immunoSEQ multiplex PCR; TCRdb's copy has only in-frame clones and lacks some. The sample consists of about 97,000 clones, approximately 88% of them appearing once. In every patient, relapse followed autologous stem cell transplantation, while exposure to brentuximab vedotin differed. The sample in question was peripheral blood mononuclear cells (PBMCs), obtained at baseline. The receptor set was obtained from a human donor with classical Hodgkin lymphoma.

About this clone: Other DNA sequences of this sample code for an identical CDR3. The rearrangement uses TRBV5-1 and TRBJ2-1, with 9 bases aligning to TRBD1. V was pared by 4 bases and J by 1 base, with 3 bases of the junction left unmatched. Germline V CDR1 and CDR2: SGHRS, YFSETQ. The CDR3 loop spans 15 amino acids. This CDR3 reads CASSLTGGSYNEQFF. CDR3 nucleotide sequence: TGCGCCAGCAGCCTGACAGGGGGGTCCTACAATGAGCAGTTCTTC.

The chain recombines TRBV4-3 with TRBJ1-2; D call uncertain. The CDR3 is made up of 15 amino acids. Trimming removed 0 bases from V and 2 bases from J, with 10 bases in between. Germline V CDR1 and CDR2: LGHNA, YSLEER. The CDR3 DNA reads as TGCGCCAGCAGCCAAGAGGTGGGTTTGAACTATGGCTACACCTTC. Residues: CASSQEVGLNYGYTF.

The genes are TRBV6-5 and TRBJ2-5, with 8 nucleotides matching TRBD2. Germline V CDR1 and CDR2: MNHEY, SVGAGI. V lost 2 bases to trimming and J lost 5 bases; unmatched junction nucleotides: 1. This CDR3 contains 13 residues. The CDR3 coding sequence is TGTGCCAGCAGTTACCCGGGGGGGGAGACCCAGTACTTC. Translating it yields CASSYPGGETQYF.

The chain couples TRBV2 to TRBJ2-2; D not certain. Germline lookup yields CDR1 SNHLY and CDR2 FYNNEI. The V end lost 2 bases, the J end lost 5 bases, and 6 bases lay between the germline ends. The length of the CDR3 is 13 residues. CDR3 protein: CASSERPTGELFF. The CDR3 DNA reads as TGTGCCAGCAGTGAACGTCCAACCGGGGAGCTGTTTTTT. Supplemented by reference TRBV2 and TRBJ2-2, the full variable domain reads EPEVTQTPSHQVTQMGQEVILRCVPISNHLYFYWYRQILGQKVEFLVSFYNNEISEKSEIFDDQFSVERPDGSNFTLKIRSTKLEDSAMYFCASSERPTGELFFGEGSRLTVL.

V usage is TRBV9 and J usage is TRBJ1-1; no reliable D call. Trimming pared 0 bases from V and 3 bases from J, leaving 12 bases between. The CDR3 contains 15 residues. Germline CDR1 SGDLS, CDR2 YYNGEE. CDR3 in amino acids: CASSVDPTADTEAFF. CDR3 bases: TGTGCCAGCAGCGTAGACCCGACGGCAGACACTGAAGCTTTCTTT.

The genes are TRBV19 and TRBJ1-1; possible D gene TRBD1, 5 bases. The CDR3 totals 13 residues. Trimming removed 4 bases from V and 8 bases from J, with 14 bases in between. Germline CDR1 reads LNHDA; CDR2 reads SQIVND (reference sequence). The CDR3 nucleotides are TGTGCCAGTAGTACGCCGGGACGGATGGAAGCTTTCTTT. It yields the protein CASSTPGRMEAFF. Full variable domain (rest looked up from reference TRBV19 and TRBJ1-1): DGGITQSPKYLFRKEGQNVTLSCEQNLNHDAMYWYRQDPGQGLRLIYYSQIVNDFQKGDIAEGYSVSREKKESFPLTVTSAQKNPTAFYLCASSTPGRMEAFFGQGTRLTVV.

J is TRBJ2-1 and V is TRBV19; 13 positions agree with TRBD2. V lost 6 bases and J lost 2; bases outside the gene matches: 19. Germline-derived CDR1 and CDR2 are LNHDA and SQIVND (reference sequence). The CDR3 totals 21 residues. The chain's CDR3 is CASRKTPRTSGSSTTYNEQFF. CDR3 nucleotide sequence: TGTGCCAGTAGAAAAACCCCTCGGACTAGCGGGAGCTCCACCACCTACAATGAGCAGTTCTTC.

Only one count was recorded for this clone. This chain uses TRBV2 with TRBJ1-2; the match to TRBD1 covers 7 bases. The length of the CDR3 is 14 residues. From germline, CDR1 is SNHLY and CDR2 FYNNEI. V lost 5 bases and J lost 8; bases outside the gene matches: 11. CDR3 protein: CASSFDRDTGGYTF. CDR3 nucleotide sequence: TGTGCCAGCAGTTTTGACAGGGACACTGGCGGCTACACCTTC.

The chain links TRBV10-3 to TRBJ2-6; D ambiguous. Germline assignment: CDR1 ENHRY and CDR2 SYGVKD. Trimming took off 8 bases at V and 0 bases at J, with 5 bases between the two ends. The CDR3 has 13 residues. The CDR3, as DNA: TGTGCCATCTGGGGCTCTGGGGCCAACGTCCTGACTTTC. It translates to CAIWGSGANVLTF.

This clone turned up a few times. The chain carries TRBV5-1 and TRBJ2-2, with D tentatively TRBD2 (5 bases). Germline CDR1 reads SGHRS; CDR2 reads YFSETQ. V was shortened by 0 bases and J by 3 bases, with 9 bases between the two germline ends. The CDR3 contains 15 residues. CDR3 region: CASSLEAADTGELFF. The CDR3 region has the DNA TGCGCCAGCAGCTTGGAAGCAGCGGACACCGGGGAGCTGTTTTTT.

V is TRBV6-5 and J is TRBJ1-4, with 9 positions matching TRBD1. The V gene end was trimmed by 11 bases and the J gene end by 8 bases; junction bases not matched to a gene: 9. CDR1 MNHEY and CDR2 SVGAGI come from the germline V gene. The CDR3 totals 13 residues. As DNA, the CDR3 is TGTGCCGTAAAGGGACAGGGACAGGAAAAACTGTTTTTT. It yields the protein CAVKGQGQEKLFF.

The chain is built from TRBV5-4 and TRBJ2-5, with 11 nucleotides matching TRBD2. Germline V gives CDR1 SGHNT, CDR2 YYREEE (reference sequence). Trimming took 5 bases from V and 5 from J; bases not matched to a gene: 8. The CDR3 totals 15 residues. The CDR3 sequence: CASSSGLAGTETQYF. In DNA, the CDR3 is TGTGCCAGCAGTTCAGGACTAGCGGGCACCGAGACCCAGTACTTC.

The rearrangement joins TRBV2 to TRBJ2-1; 8 bases align to TRBD2. V lost 6 bases and J lost 3; bases outside the gene matches: 4. The CDR3 runs 14 residues. Germline CDR1 is SNHLY and CDR2 is FYNNEI. The CDR3 spells CASRERESYNEQFF. In DNA form, the CDR3 reads TGTGCCAGCAGAGAGCGGGAGAGCTACAATGAGCAGTTCTTC.

The CDR3 bases are TGTGCCAGCAGCTACTCCGGGGGAGGGTTAGAGACCCAGTACTTC. Its protein product is CASSYSGGGLETQYF. This sequence joins TRBV7-2 and TRBJ2-5; the match to TRBD2 covers 7 bases. Germline CDR1 reads SGHTA; CDR2 reads FQGNSA. The CDR3 sequence is 15 residues long. V trimming: 4 bases; J trimming: 4 bases; junction bases outside the gene matches: 9. Drawing the rest from reference TRBV7-2 and TRBJ2-5, the complete variable domain is GAGVSQSPSNKVTEKGKDVELRCDPISGHTALYWYRQSLGQGLEFLIYFQGNSAPDKSGLPSDRFSAERTGGSVSTLTIQRTQQEDSAVYLCASSYSGGGLETQYFGPGTRLLVL.

The rearrangement uses TRBV6-5 and TRBJ2-5; TRBD2 matches at 10 bases. The CDR3 is 16 residues long. V trimming: 2 bases; J trimming: 5 bases; junction bases outside the gene matches: 8. Germline V lookup: CDR1 MNHEY, CDR2 SVGAGI. In DNA form, the CDR3 reads TGTGCCAGCAGTTACCGGGCTAGCGGGAGTCGGGAGACCCAGTACTTC. This gives the protein CASSYRASGSRETQYF.

The CDR3, as DNA: TGTGCCAGCAGTTACGTTACGGAGGGTTTAGAGTACAATGAGCAGTTCTTC. It is translated as CASSYVTEGLEYNEQFF. V and J are TRBV6-4 and TRBJ2-1; D might be TRBD2 (6 bases). This CDR3 has 17 residues. Germline CDR1 is MRHNA and CDR2 is SNTAGT. V was trimmed by 5 bases and J by 4 bases, leaving 21 bases between them.

The chain employs TRBV7-2 and TRBJ2-2; a weak D match, TRBD2 (5 bases). Trimming stripped 1 base from V and 9 bases from J, with 9 bases between. Germline CDR1 reads SGHTA; CDR2 reads FQGNSA. The CDR3 runs 13 residues. The CDR3 coding sequence is TGTGCCAGCAGCTTAGGAACCGGGAGGGAGCTGTTTTTT. Encoded protein: CASSLGTGRELFF.

V and J are TRBV19 and TRBJ1-1; no reliable D call. Germline CDR1 is LNHDA and CDR2 is SQIVND (reference sequence). The CDR3 sequence is 14 residues long. V gave up 5 bases and J gave up 4 bases, with 14 bases separating them. The CDR3 here is CASSVTYMGTEAFF. The CDR3 nucleotides read TGTGCCAGTAGTGTTACCTATATGGGCACTGAAGCTTTCTTT.

This CDR3 reads CASSLTHNRVGETQYF. The DNA for the CDR3 is TGTGCCAGCAGCTTAACCCATAACAGGGTCGGAGAGACCCAGTACTTC. The chain joins TRBV7-2 to TRBJ2-5; tentative D call: TRBD1 (6 bases). Germline CDR1 is SGHTA and CDR2 is FQGNSA. The V end was cut by 2 bases, the J end by 4 bases, with 17 bases between. The CDR3 has 16 residues. Drawing the rest from reference TRBV7-2 and TRBJ2-5, the complete variable domain is GAGVSQSPSNKVTEKGKDVELRCDPISGHTALYWYRQSLGQGLEFLIYFQGNSAPDKSGLPSDRFSAERTGGSVSTLTIQRTQQEDSAVYLCASSLTHNRVGETQYFGPGTRLLVL.

The gene calls are TRBV19 and TRBJ2-7; D not resolved. V was clipped by 5 bases and J by 4 bases, with 6 bases between them. Germline CDR1 LNHDA, CDR2 SQIVND (reference sequence). The CDR3 length is 11 residues. The CDR3 loop reads CASSADYEQYF. The CDR3 coding sequence is TGTGCCAGTAGTGCTGATTACGAGCAGTACTTC.

This sequence joins TRBV7-7 and TRBJ2-1; TRBD1 aligns across 7 bases. The V gene's germline CDR1 is SSHAT and CDR2 FNYEAQ (reference sequence). This CDR3 is 15 amino acids long. The V and J ends lost 1 base and 2 bases, in that order; junction bases with no gene match: 2. CDR3 sequence (DNA): TGTGCCAGCAGCTTAGGACAGGGAACCTACAATGAGCAGTTCTTC. Its protein product is CASSLGQGTYNEQFF.

The chain joins TRBV20-1 to TRBJ2-7; D may match TRBD1 or TRBD2 (5 bases each). This CDR3 is built from 11 residues. CDR1 and CDR2 (germline): DFQATT, SNEGSKA (reference sequence). V lost 6 bases and J lost 13, with 19 bases in between. The DNA for the CDR3 is TGCAGTGCCCATAGCAAAGGGGACCCTTACTTC. It specifies CSAHSKGDPYF.

The rearrangement links TRBV20-1 to TRBJ2-7; no reliable D call. The germline V gene has CDR1 DFQATT and CDR2 SNEGSKA (reference sequence). The ends were cut back, 1 base at V and 4 bases at J, with 5 bases in the middle. The length of the CDR3 is 11 residues. CDR3 nucleotides: TGCAGTGCTAGAGTTTCTTACGAGCAGTACTTC. Encoded protein: CSARVSYEQYF.

The chain combines TRBV14 with TRBJ2-1; either TRBD1 or TRBD2 may fit D (5 bases each). Deletions cut 0 bases from V and 0 bases from J, with 6 bases between. Per germline, CDR1 SGHDN and CDR2 FVKESK. The CDR3 runs 15 residues. CDR3 in amino acids: CASSQERGSYNEQFF. The CDR3 DNA reads as TGTGCCAGCAGCCAAGAGAGGGGCTCCTACAATGAGCAGTTCTTC.

The rearrangement uses TRBV9 and TRBJ2-3; possibly TRBD2 for D (6 bases). The germline V gene has CDR1 SGDLS and CDR2 YYNGEE. Trimming cost V 0 bases and J 6 bases, with 14 bases left between them. The CDR3 spans 15 residues. In DNA form, the CDR3 reads TGTGCCAGCAGCGTAGAAGGCTTCCGGGGGGATACGCAGTATTTT. Translation gives CASSVEGFRGDTQYF.

The CDR3 here is CASSYGQGWEQYF. The DNA of the CDR3 is TGTGCCAGCAGCTACGGACAGGGGTGGGAGCAGTACTTC. The chain links TRBV7-3 to TRBJ2-7, with TRBD1 matching over 9 bases. The CDR3 is made up of 13 amino acids. The J segment lost 7 bases and the V segment lost 4 bases, leaving 5 bases of the junction unmatched. Germline loops: CDR1 SGHTA, CDR2 FQGTGA.

On this clone itself: This likely traces to a read error, being one base from a far larger clone. The chain joins TRBV7-2 to TRBJ2-1; D gene unclear. Germline CDR1 reads SGHTA; CDR2 reads FQGNSA. This CDR3 region has 12 residues. Trimming removed 5 bases from V and 8 bases from J, with 10 bases in between. Here the CDR3 reads CASSRPRDEQFF. The DNA of the CDR3 is TGTGCCAGCAGCCGGCCTCGGGATGAGCAGTTCTTC.

V gene TRBV28 combines with J gene TRBJ1-4; 9 bases align to TRBD1. The CDR3 contains 14 residues. CDR1 is MDHEN and CDR2 is SYDVKM in the germline V gene. Trimming took 6 bases from V and 8 from J; bases not matched to a gene: 7. The CDR3, as DNA: TGTGCCAGCAGACCACAGGGGGCTGGGGAAAAACTGTTTTTT. It is translated as CASRPQGAGEKLFF.

V and J are TRBV5-5 and TRBJ1-5; 9 bases are a match to TRBD1. There are 14 residues in the CDR3. Per the germline V gene, CDR1 is SGHKS and CDR2 is YYEKEE (reference sequence). V lost 0 bases, J lost 7 bases, and 2 bases stayed unmatched. DNA of the CDR3: TGTGCCAGCAGCTTGGGACAGGGGGGACAGCCCCAGCATTTT. The encoded protein is CASSLGQGGQPQHF.